This T cell receptor (beta chain) was obtained from a study of shared T cell receptors in the human thymus. This clone occurred a few times. TCRdb's table, derived via immunoSEQ multiplex PCR, lists solely in-frame clones and lacks some. The sample gives approximately 760,000 clones, approximately 83% of which show up once; approximately 0.01% is in the top ten. Germline V gene lookup returns CDR1 LNHNV and CDR2 YYDKDF (reference sequence). V lost 0 bases and J lost 9, with 21 bases in between. CDR3 length: 17 residues. This sample was shared with a second study, whose subject was human thymus T cells.

The sequence was obtained from a girl under three years old with a congenital heart defect. The sample comprised thymocytes. This chain connects TRBV15 to TRBJ2-1; D gene uncertain. The CDR3, as DNA: TGTGCCACCAGCAGAGATTCACTACCTAACCACCCACGTGAGCAGTTCTTC. Amino acid sequence: CATSRDSLPNHPREQFF. Supplemented by reference TRBV15 and TRBJ2-1, the full variable domain reads DAMVIQNPRYQVTQFGKPVTLSCSQTLNHNVMYWYQQKSSQAPKLLFHYYDKDFNNEADTPDNFQSRRPNTSFCFLDIRSPGLGDTAMYLCATSRDSLPNHPREQFFGPGTRLTVL.